The next 25 T cell receptor beta chains were all read from a single sample in a study of T cell responses to AZD1222 COVID-19 vaccine. Method: immunoSEQ multiplex PCR; TCRdb's copy keeps in-frame clones and lacks some. This repertoire includes about 140,000 clones. The sequenced sample was peripheral blood. Receptor source: an adult in good health.

V and J are TRBV19 and TRBJ2-1; 8 nucleotides match TRBD1. Trimming at V came to 6 bases and at J to 0 bases, leaving 4 bases not matched to a gene. This CDR3 has 15 amino acids. CDR1 and CDR2 from the germline V gene are LNHDA and SQIVND (reference sequence). The CDR3 DNA reads TGTGCCAGTAGACCAGGGACAGGCTCCTACAATGAGCAGTTCTTC. This encodes CASRPGTGSYNEQFF.

The rearrangement uses TRBV6-1 and TRBJ1-1; no clear D. The V end lost 0 bases, the J end lost 0 bases, and 8 bases lay between the germline ends. The CDR3 consists of 15 residues. The germline CDR1 and CDR2 sequences are MNHNS and SASEGT. In DNA form, the CDR3 reads TGTGCCAGCAGTGAAGCGGTCCCTATGAACACTGAAGCTTTCTTT. The encoded protein is CASSEAVPMNTEAFF.

The chain combines TRBV7-9 with TRBJ1-2; D might be TRBD1 (5 bases). This CDR3 spans 15 amino acids. Germline CDR1 reads SEHNR; CDR2 reads FQNEAQ (reference sequence). Between the trimmed V and J ends, which lost 1 base and 7 bases, there was a span of 16 bases. The DNA for the CDR3 is TGTGCCAGCAGCTTAGGGGCGGGGGATCAAGGTGGCTACACCTTC. Amino acids: CASSLGAGDQGGYTF.

This chain connects TRBV25-1 to TRBJ1-1; D is possibly TRBD1 (6 bases). The germline CDR1 and CDR2 sequences are MGHDK and SYGVNS. Trimming shortened V by 3 bases and J by 1 base, and 12 bases separated the two germline ends. The CDR3 extends over 15 amino acids. For the CDR3, the DNA is TGTGCCAGCAGTGACCGGACAGCAACGAACACTGAAGCTTTCTTT. Amino acids: CASSDRTATNTEAFF.

The chain is built from TRBV18 and TRBJ1-1, with D uncertain. Trimming took 0 bases from V and 3 from J, leaving 11 bases between them. CDR1 KGHSH and CDR2 LQKENI come from the germline V gene. The CDR3 length is 15 residues. The CDR3 reads CASSPPNGLDTEAFF. The CDR3 DNA follows: TGTGCCAGCTCACCACCGAACGGGCTGGACACTGAAGCTTTCTTT.

The chain employs TRBV5-6 and TRBJ1-2, with 9 bases fitting TRBD1. The CDR3 runs to 16 residues. Per germline, CDR1 SGHDT and CDR2 YYEEEE. V lost 4 bases, J lost 0 bases, and 7 bases stayed unmatched. CDR3 bases: TGTGCCAGCAGCCGCCGGGACAGGGTCCCTAACTATGGCTACACCTTC. Its translation is CASSRRDRVPNYGYTF.

The V and J genes are TRBV7-9 and TRBJ1-3; D is possibly TRBD1 (5 bases). CDR1 is SEHNR, CDR2 FQNEAQ, per germline (reference sequence). The CDR3 sequence is 16 residues long. The germline V and J ends were trimmed by 3 bases and 0 bases, with 12 bases remaining between them. CDR3 in amino acids: CASSFTRESSGNTIYF. DNA for the CDR3: TGTGCCAGCAGCTTCACCAGGGAGTCCTCTGGAAACACCATATATTTT.

J is TRBJ2-1 and V is TRBV11-2; 9 nucleotides line up with TRBD2. Per germline, CDR1 SGHAT and CDR2 FQNNGV. V lost 6 bases to trimming and J lost 3 bases; unmatched junction nucleotides: 3. The CDR3 has 14 amino acids. CDR3 DNA: TGTGCCAGCAGACAGCGGGGGGACTACAATGAGCAGTTCTTC. Its protein is CASRQRGDYNEQFF.

The CDR3 loop reads CASSENLWRQGFGGYTF. CDR3 sequence (DNA): TGTGCCAGCAGTGAGAATCTATGGCGACAGGGTTTTGGTGGCTACACCTTC. This rearrangement joins TRBV6-1 to TRBJ1-2, with 7 bases aligning to TRBD1. The CDR3 runs to 17 residues. Per germline, CDR1 MNHNS and CDR2 SASEGT. With V trimmed by 3 bases and J by 7 bases, 17 bases remained unmatched.

The gene calls are TRBV6-5 and TRBJ2-7; 8 nucleotides match TRBD1. Germline V gives CDR1 MNHEY, CDR2 SVGAGI. V trimming: 0 bases; J trimming: 6 bases; junction bases outside the gene matches: 7. The CDR3 has 15 residues. As DNA, the CDR3 is TGTGCCAGCAGTTACTCCGGACAGGGATCGAGCGAGCAGTACTTC. Amino acids: CASSYSGQGSSEQYF.

The chain has TRBV3-1 (or the pseudogene TRBV3-2) and TRBJ1-2; 12 bases fit TRBD1. CDR1 and CDR2 (germline): LGHDT, YNNKEL (reference sequence). This CDR3 has 15 residues. V lost 2 bases to trimming and J lost 8 bases; unmatched junction nucleotides: 6. Here the CDR3 reads CASSQTGTGGEGYTF. Here the CDR3 DNA reads TGTGCCAGCAGCCAAACCGGGACAGGGGGCGAGGGCTACACCTTC.

The chain links TRBV9 to TRBJ1-2, with 8 bases that match TRBD1. The CDR3 is 17 amino acids. The junction had 15 bases not matched to a gene; V was cut back by 4 bases and J by 4 bases. Germline CDR1 SGDLS, CDR2 YYNGEE. The CDR3 nucleotides are TGTGCCAGCAGCCAAGGACAGGGTAGGAGGCCGGGCTATGGCTACACCTTC. Its protein product is CASSQGQGRRPGYGYTF.

CDR3 region: CASSQGRNSGNTIYF. The CDR3 DNA sequence: TGTGCCAGCAGCCAAGGACGGAACTCTGGAAACACCATATATTTT. The chain recombines TRBV3-1 (or the pseudogene TRBV3-2) with TRBJ1-3; D not certain. Germline values: CDR1 LGHDT, CDR2 YNNKEL (reference sequence). CDR3 length: 15 residues. Trimming removed 1 base at V and 0 bases at J, with 7 bases between.

This rearrangement joins TRBV7-2 to TRBJ1-1; D gene uncertain. The germline V gene encodes CDR1 SGHTA and CDR2 FQGNSA. Trimming shortened V by 1 base and J by 1 base, and 13 bases separated the two germline ends. This CDR3 contains 16 residues. CDR3 region: CASSLDPRAANTEAFF. The CDR3 nucleotides read TGTGCCAGCAGCTTAGATCCTCGGGCAGCGAACACTGAAGCTTTCTTT.

The rearrangement links TRBV4-1 to TRBJ1-1; TRBD1 might be the D (6 bases). The V and J ends lost 5 bases and 1 base respectively, with 8 bases between them. CDR3 length equals 13 residues. The V gene's germline CDR1 is MGHRA and CDR2 YSYEKL. The CDR3 reads CASSGGANTEAFF. The CDR3 nucleotides read TGCGCCAGCAGCGGGGGCGCGAACACTGAAGCTTTCTTT.

As to this clone: This specimen includes other DNA sequences encoding the same CDR3. The chain carries TRBV5-1 and TRBJ1-5, with D possibly TRBD1 on 5 matching bases. The CDR3 contains 13 residues. Per germline, CDR1 SGHRS and CDR2 YFSETQ. The V gene lost 4 bases and the J gene lost 4 bases, with 9 bases spanning the gap. CDR3 nucleotide sequence: TGCGCCAGCAGCGCAGACAGTAATCAGCCCCAGCATTTT. Protein sequence: CASSADSNQPQHF.

The V and J genes are TRBV9 and TRBJ1-3, with 7 bases lining up with TRBD1. The CDR3 sequence is 16 residues long. Looked up from germline, CDR1 is SGDLS and CDR2 is YYNGEE. Trimming took 4 bases from V and 0 from J; bases not matched to a gene: 7. The DNA for the CDR3 is TGTGCCAGCAGCCCGGGACAGACGAGCTCTGGAAACACCATATATTTT. Its protein is CASSPGQTSSGNTIYF.

V usage is TRBV5-1 and J usage is TRBJ1-3, with D possibly matching TRBD1 (5 bases). From germline, CDR1 is SGHRS and CDR2 YFSETQ. This CDR3 has 15 amino acids. V was cut by 0 bases and J by 2 bases, with 9 bases left in between. The CDR3 DNA reads as TGCGCCAGCAGCTTGGGTCAGGGCCCTGGAAACACCATATATTTT. Translation gives CASSLGQGPGNTIYF.

The J gene is TRBJ2-1, the V gene TRBV7-3, with D uncertain. The V gene lost 3 bases and the J gene lost 0 bases, with 12 bases spanning the gap. The CDR3 runs 16 residues. Germline CDR1 SGHTA, CDR2 FQGTGA. CDR3 amino acids: CASSFRADPSYNEQFF. The CDR3, as DNA: TGTGCCAGCAGCTTTAGGGCGGACCCCTCCTACAATGAGCAGTTCTTC.

The rearrangement uses TRBV19 and TRBJ1-4; 7 bases fit TRBD1. The CDR3 has 20 amino acids. With V trimmed by 2 bases and J by 0 bases, 15 bases remained unmatched. Looked up from germline, CDR1 is LNHDA and CDR2 is SQIVND (reference sequence). The CDR3 reads CASSIRYGRGLPSTNEKLFF. DNA of the CDR3: TGTGCCAGTAGTATAAGATACGGCAGGGGGTTACCCTCAACTAATGAAAAACTGTTTTTT. The variable domain in full, with the rest retrieved from reference TRBV19 and TRBJ1-4, is DGGITQSPKYLFRKEGQNVTLSCEQNLNHDAMYWYRQDPGQGLRLIYYSQIVNDFQKGDIAEGYSVSREKKESFPLTVTSAQKNPTAFYLCASSIRYGRGLPSTNEKLFFGSGTQLSVL.

The gene calls are TRBV6-7 and TRBJ2-2; 10 bases fit TRBD2. TRBV6-7 is known as an ORF, though its function is uncertain. CDR3 length: 14 amino acids. Trimming at V came to 8 bases and at J to 3 bases, leaving 3 bases not matched to a gene. CDR3 region: CASLAGGHTGELFF. Here the CDR3 DNA reads TGTGCCAGCTTAGCGGGGGGCCACACCGGGGAGCTGTTTTTT.

This rearrangement joins TRBV7-9 to TRBJ1-4; D gene unclear. The CDR3 is made up of 16 amino acids. With 1 base removed from V and 7 bases from J, the gap between germline ends came to 16 bases. Per the germline V gene, CDR1 is SEHNR and CDR2 is FQNEAQ (reference sequence). The CDR3 bases are TGTGCCAGCAGCTTAGTCCTACCTAGGTCGGTTGAAAAACTGTTTTTT. Residues: CASSLVLPRSVEKLFF.

The J gene is TRBJ1-1, the V gene TRBV7-3; D is unclear. CDR3 length: 15 amino acids. With 6 bases removed from V and 0 bases from J, the gap between germline ends came to 14 bases. Germline lookup yields CDR1 SGHTA and CDR2 FQGTGA. CDR3: CASRAGGQLNTEAFF. Written as DNA, the CDR3 is TGTGCCAGCAGGGCTGGTGGGCAGCTGAACACTGAAGCTTTCTTT.

The rearrangement joins TRBV4-2 to TRBJ2-1; 11 bases align to TRBD2. The junction had 9 bases not matched to a gene; V was cut back by 4 bases and J by 4 bases. The length of the CDR3 is 17 residues. CDR1 is LGHNA, CDR2 YNFKEQ, per germline. Here the CDR3 DNA reads TGTGCCAGCAGCCGCTGGGAGGCTAGCGGGGGGTACAATGAGCAGTTCTTC. Translation gives CASSRWEASGGYNEQFF.

The rearrangement joins TRBV19 to TRBJ1-1; D remains ambiguous. In germline, CDR1 is LNHDA, CDR2 SQIVND (reference sequence). V was shortened by 0 bases and J by 2 bases, with 10 bases between the two germline ends. The CDR3 totals 15 residues. The CDR3 DNA follows: TGTGCCAGTAGTATAGATCATAAGGAAAACACTGAAGCTTTCTTT. Translating gives CASSIDHKENTEAFF.